The 26 T cell receptor beta chains listed next were all sequenced from one sample in a study of sequential checkpoint blockade in melanoma. The treatment is: randomized to nivolumab then ipilimumab (arm A) or the reverse (arm B). The repertoire was sequenced with immunoSEQ multiplex PCR; TCRdb's copy has only in-frame clones and lacks some. The data show 10,000 or so clones, less than 80% seen once. This material consisted of CD8+ T cells sorted from blood (inferred from file names), taken from a patient given nivolumab and ipilimumab in sequence. The receptor set was obtained from a human donor with melanoma.

The gene calls are TRBV19 and TRBJ2-1; weak D call: TRBD2 (6 bases). Germline loops: CDR1 LNHDA, CDR2 SQIVND (reference sequence). The CDR3 totals 13 residues. V was clipped by 5 bases and J by 8 bases, with 13 bases between them. Written as DNA, the CDR3 is TGTGCCAGTAGTCCGGGACTGGTCCATGAGCAGTTCTTC. This translates into CASSPGLVHEQFF.

This chain connects TRBV27 to TRBJ1-2; D ambiguous. The CDR3 length is 15 residues. CDR1 is MNHEY and CDR2 is SMNVEV in the germline V gene (reference sequence). V lost 6 bases to trimming and J lost 0 bases, with 14 bases between them. As DNA, the CDR3 is TGTGCCAGCAGCGAGACAACATCTCCTAACTATGGCTACACCTTC. Protein sequence: CASSETTSPNYGYTF.

CDR3 loop: CASSIDREGNEKLFF. DNA for the CDR3: TGCGCCAGCAGCATTGACAGGGAAGGTAATGAAAAACTGTTTTTT. This chain joins TRBV5-1 and TRBJ1-4; 7 bases map to TRBD1. After removal of 4 bases from V and 4 bases from J, the junction contained 7 bases not matched to a gene. From germline, CDR1 is SGHRS and CDR2 YFSETQ. This CDR3 region has 15 residues.

This clone was seen a handful of times. V gene TRBV6-1 combines with J gene TRBJ2-7, with D possibly TRBD1 on 5 matching bases. This CDR3 region has 15 residues. With 3 bases removed from V and 2 bases from J, the gap between germline ends came to 14 bases. Germline V CDR1 and CDR2: MNHNS, SASEGT. The CDR3 DNA reads TGTGCCAGCAGTGAGGAAGCAGGGTTGACCTACGAGCAGTACGTC. Protein product: CASSEEAGLTYEQYV.

This chain links TRBV7-9 with TRBJ2-1, with D possibly being TRBD1 (6 bases). The germline CDR1 and CDR2 sequences are SEHNR and FQNEAQ (reference sequence). The CDR3 runs 15 residues. Between the trimmed V and J ends, which lost 3 bases and 0 bases, there was a span of 9 bases. The chain's CDR3 is CASSLGTPSYNEQFF. The CDR3 region has the DNA TGTGCCAGCAGCTTGGGGACACCCTCCTACAATGAGCAGTTCTTC.

This sequence joins TRBV4-1 and TRBJ2-7; a weak D match, TRBD1 (6 bases). The V and J ends lost 3 bases and 2 bases respectively, with 11 bases between them. This CDR3 contains 14 residues. Germline-derived CDR1 and CDR2 are MGHRA and YSYEKL. The DNA of the CDR3 is TGCGCCAGCAGCCACTCGACAGGCGCCTACGAGCAGTACTTC. Translated: CASSHSTGAYEQYF.

Only a few counts were recorded for this clone. The V and J genes are TRBV7-9 and TRBJ2-5; D unresolved. CDR3 length: 11 residues. Germline CDR1 and CDR2: SEHNR and FQNEAQ (reference sequence). Trimming took off 5 bases at V and 5 bases at J, with 6 bases between the two ends. The CDR3 loop reads CASSILETQYF. DNA of the CDR3: TGTGCCAGCAGCATATTGGAGACCCAGTACTTC.

By share, this clone counts as medium-sized. This rearrangement joins TRBV10-3 to TRBJ2-7; 10 bases are a match to TRBD2. V shed 11 bases, J shed 2 bases, and the junction held 12 bases outside the gene matches. CDR1 is ENHRY and CDR2 is SYGVKD in the germline V gene. The CDR3 runs 15 residues. CDR3 coding DNA: TGTGCCTCCTGTCAGGCTAGCGGGGGACCCTACGAGCAGTACTTC. It translates to CASCQASGGPYEQYF.

This clone is a singleton in its sample. The gene calls are TRBV6-1 and TRBJ1-1; D remains ambiguous. Trimming stripped 1 base from V and 0 bases from J, with 9 bases between. Germline lookup yields CDR1 MNHNS and CDR2 SASEGT. This CDR3 region has 15 residues. The CDR3 protein is CASSEGPTLNTEAFF. As DNA, the CDR3 is TGTGCCAGCAGTGAAGGGCCCACGTTGAACACTGAAGCTTTCTTT.

The rearrangement joins TRBV29-1 to TRBJ2-6; D uncertain. Germline CDR1 SQVTM, CDR2 ANQGSEA. The CDR3 covers 15 residues. V was trimmed by 0 bases and J by 0 bases, leaving 6 bases between them. The CDR3 nucleotides are TGCAGCGTTGAAGATCGGGTCTCTGGGGCCAACGTCCTGACTTTC. Amino acids: CSVEDRVSGANVLTF.

This clone was counted a few times. The chain recombines TRBV15 with TRBJ1-5; no clear D gene. Trimming removed 0 bases from V and 7 bases from J, with 16 bases in between. Germline CDR1 reads LNHNV; CDR2 reads YYDKDF (reference sequence). CDR3 size: 16 residues. CDR3: CATSRDLGPPAQPQHF. CDR3 coding DNA: TGTGCCACCAGCAGAGATTTGGGCCCCCCGGCCCAGCCCCAGCATTTT.

The CDR3 sequence: CASSWGQGDEQYF. In DNA form, the CDR3 reads TGCGCCAGCAGCTGGGGACAGGGAGACGAGCAGTACTTC. This rearrangement joins TRBV5-1 to TRBJ2-7; 9 nucleotides align to TRBD1. This CDR3 spans 13 amino acids. Germline CDR1 reads SGHRS; CDR2 reads YFSETQ. Trimming removed 3 bases from V and 5 bases from J; junction bases left unmatched: 3.

J is TRBJ1-2 and V is TRBV13; D gene ambiguous. The CDR3 is 15 amino acids. Germline lookup yields CDR1 PRHDT and CDR2 FYEKMQ (reference sequence). V lost 5 bases to trimming and J lost 4 bases, with 17 bases between them. The CDR3 sequence is CASSLGEPTFYGYTF. The CDR3 bases are TGTGCCAGCAGCCTTGGAGAGCCCACCTTCTATGGCTACACCTTC.

The CDR3 loop reads CATKLGTSGYNEQFF. The CDR3 nucleotides are TGTGCCACAAAGCTCGGGACTAGCGGCTACAATGAGCAGTTCTTC. V is TRBV19 and J is TRBJ2-1; 11 bases line up with TRBD2. Germline trimming cut 10 bases from V and 3 bases from J; bases unmatched to any gene: 8. The length of the CDR3 is 15 residues. Germline V lookup: CDR1 LNHDA, CDR2 SQIVND (reference sequence).

The chain has TRBV4-1 and TRBJ1-5; 7 bases match TRBD1. The CDR3 length is 15 residues. J was trimmed by 2 bases and V by 4 bases; bases with no gene match: 5. Germline CDR1 reads MGHRA; CDR2 reads YSYEKL. The CDR3 DNA is TGCGCCAGCAGCCGAGACGACAGGGGCAATCAGCCCCAGCATTTT. Translating it yields CASSRDDRGNQPQHF.

The genes are TRBV7-9 and TRBJ2-5, with D possibly matching TRBD2 (6 bases). Germline CDR1 and CDR2: SEHNR and FQNEAQ (reference sequence). Trimming took 4 bases from V and 3 from J, leaving 12 bases between them. CDR3 length: 14 amino acids. CDR3 in amino acids: CASSYVSGEETQYF. The CDR3 nucleotides read TGTGCCAGCAGCTATGTTTCGGGGGAAGAGACCCAGTACTTC.

The chain uses TRBV5-4 and TRBJ1-1; D remains unclear. CDR1 and CDR2 from the germline V gene are SGHNT and YYREEE (reference sequence). The CDR3 length is 16 residues. Trimming shortened V by 0 bases and J by 0 bases, and 12 bases separated the two germline ends. The CDR3 DNA is TGTGCCAGCAGCTTGGGTTCGGGAGTACTGAACACTGAAGCTTTCTTT. It codes for CASSLGSGVLNTEAFF.

This chain joins TRBV19 and TRBJ1-4; D is ambiguous. The germline V and J ends were trimmed by 10 bases and 4 bases, with 16 bases remaining between them. From germline, CDR1 is LNHDA and CDR2 SQIVND (reference sequence). The CDR3 loop spans 14 amino acids. CDR3 in amino acids: CATTPKFNNEKLFF. The CDR3 bases are TGTGCCACCACTCCAAAGTTCAATAATGAAAAACTGTTTTTT.

V is TRBV11-2 and J is TRBJ2-7; 8 nucleotides agree with TRBD1. The CDR3 runs 15 residues. The germline V gene has CDR1 SGHAT and CDR2 FQNNGV. The ends lost 2 bases at V and 1 base at J; junction bases unmatched: 4. The DNA of the CDR3 is TGTGCCAGCAGCTTATGGCAGGGGGCTTCCTACGAGCAGTACTTC. Its protein is CASSLWQGASYEQYF.

This clone has a handful of counts. The rearrangement uses TRBV6-1 and TRBJ1-2; possible D gene TRBD1, 5 bases. The CDR3 contains 12 residues. V lost 11 bases, J lost 10 bases, and 20 bases lay in between. The germline V gene encodes CDR1 MNHNS and CDR2 SASEGT. The CDR3 is CAGGAGFNSYTF. CDR3 nucleotide sequence: TGTGCCGGTGGTGCAGGGTTCAATTCCTACACCTTC.

This chain joins TRBV7-8 and TRBJ2-5; possible D gene TRBD1, 5 bases. From germline, CDR1 is SGHVS and CDR2 FQNEAQ. V was clipped by 2 bases and J by 3 bases, with 7 bases between them. This CDR3 spans 13 amino acids. CDR3 bases: TGTGCCAGCAGCTTAAAGGGGAAAGAGACCCAGTACTTC. Amino acid sequence: CASSLKGKETQYF.

The CDR3 DNA is TGTGCCAGCAGTTACGGGCCGACCTACGAGCAGTACGTC. Translating gives CASSYGPTYEQYV. The rearrangement uses TRBV6-5 and TRBJ2-7; no clear D gene. V lost 2 bases, J lost 2 bases, and 7 bases lay in between. The CDR3 has 13 amino acids. CDR1 and CDR2 (germline): MNHEY, SVGAGI.

This chain connects TRBV7-6 to TRBJ1-2; D is ambiguous. CDR1 and CDR2 from the germline V gene are SGHVS and FNYEAQ. This CDR3 has 18 residues. V lost 5 bases and J 7 bases, leaving 29 bases between the germline ends. This CDR3 is CASSPTVGLPIGRVGYTF. The CDR3 DNA reads TGTGCCAGCAGCCCCACAGTAGGCCTCCCGATTGGGCGGGTTGGCTACACCTTC.

V usage is TRBV29-1 and J usage is TRBJ2-3, with 11 bases lining up with TRBD2. The germline CDR1 and CDR2 sequences are SQVTM and ANQGSEA. The ends lost 3 bases at V and 4 bases at J; junction bases unmatched: 6. The CDR3 sequence is 15 residues long. CDR3 bases: TGCAGCGTTGAGGGGCTAGCGGGAGGACCAGATACGCAGTATTTT. Translated: CSVEGLAGGPDTQYF.

V is TRBV10-3 and J is TRBJ1-6, with 7 bases identical to TRBD1. With V trimmed by 2 bases and J by 10 bases, 2 bases remained unmatched. The CDR3 has 13 amino acids. Germline V gene lookup returns CDR1 ENHRY and CDR2 SYGVKD. CDR3 DNA sequence: TGTGCCATCAGTGAGGCAGGGGGATCACCCCTCCACTTT. It is translated as CAISEAGGSPLHF.

This chain uses TRBV14 with TRBJ1-1; D unclear. The length of the CDR3 is 14 residues. The V end lost 1 base, the J end lost 0 bases, and 6 bases lay between the germline ends. Germline-derived CDR1 and CDR2 are SGHDN and FVKESK. Here the CDR3 reads CASSQGLMNTEAFF. In DNA form, the CDR3 reads TGTGCCAGCAGCCAAGGCCTAATGAACACTGAAGCTTTCTTT.